Following are 12 T cell receptor beta chains from one sample sequenced in a study of blood T cell repertoires in COVID-19. Repertoires were generated with immunoSEQ multiplex PCR, while TCRdb's copy carries only in-frame clones and drops some. The sample contains about 110,000 clones, around 80% of which appear only once. Sequenced sample: peripheral blood. These receptors all come from an older man with COVID-19, enrolled during active disease.

The chain employs TRBV4-1 and TRBJ1-1; 8 nucleotides match TRBD1. In germline, CDR1 is MGHRA, CDR2 YSYEKL. Trimming removed 1 base from V and 7 bases from J; junction bases left unmatched: 8. This CDR3 has 15 residues. The CDR3 sequence: CASSQVFRGRNEAFF. The CDR3 DNA reads TGCGCCAGCAGCCAAGTGTTCAGGGGGCGTAATGAAGCTTTCTTT.

This clone has just a few counts. The chain joins TRBV27 to TRBJ1-2; 9 nucleotides align to TRBD1. With V trimmed by 5 bases and J by 4 bases, 8 bases remained unmatched. CDR3 size: 15 residues. Germline assignment: CDR1 MNHEY and CDR2 SMNVEV (reference sequence). Here the CDR3 DNA reads TGTGCCAGCAGTGTTGGGGACAGGGCCCCCTATGGCTACACCTTC. It translates to CASSVGDRAPYGYTF.

This clone has a handful of counts. The chain recombines TRBV28 with TRBJ2-1; 10 bases align to TRBD2. CDR3 length: 15 amino acids. The V and J ends lost 6 bases and 6 bases, in that order; junction bases with no gene match: 8. Germline V lookup: CDR1 MDHEN, CDR2 SYDVKM. The chain's CDR3 is CASSDLLAGVNEQFF. For the CDR3, the DNA is TGTGCCAGCAGCGATCTTCTAGCGGGAGTCAATGAGCAGTTCTTC.

V gene TRBV28 combines with J gene TRBJ2-7; 7 bases match TRBD2. The CDR3 runs 14 residues. In germline, CDR1 is MDHEN, CDR2 SYDVKM. V shed 4 bases and J 0 bases; nucleotides not matched to a gene: 3. The chain's CDR3 is CASSSGTTSYEQYF. DNA of the CDR3: TGTGCCAGCAGTTCCGGGACTACCTCCTACGAGCAGTACTTC.

The chain carries TRBV27 and TRBJ2-2, with D tentatively TRBD1 (5 bases). Germline CDR1 reads MNHEY; CDR2 reads SMNVEV (reference sequence). V lost 1 base, J lost 1 base, and 13 bases lay in between. The CDR3 covers 17 residues. The CDR3 here is CASSLWSQGWNTGELFF. DNA for the CDR3: TGTGCCAGCAGTTTATGGTCGCAGGGTTGGAACACCGGGGAGCTGTTTTTT.

This chain uses TRBV7-2 with TRBJ1-5, with D tentatively TRBD1 (5 bases). The CDR3 runs to 15 residues. CDR1 and CDR2 (germline): SGHTA, FQGNSA. V was trimmed by 5 bases and J by 2 bases, leaving 13 bases between them. As DNA, the CDR3 is TGTGCCAGCAGCCCCCATGGGGCGGGCAATCAGCCCCAGCATTTT. Encoded protein: CASSPHGAGNQPQHF.

The chain recombines TRBV2 with TRBJ2-1; the match to TRBD1 covers 8 bases. J lost 9 bases, V lost 5 bases, and 9 bases had no gene match. Germline CDR1 SNHLY, CDR2 FYNNEI. The CDR3 loop spans 14 amino acids. This CDR3 is CASSPRTGIGEQFF. The DNA of the CDR3 is TGTGCCAGCAGTCCTCGGACAGGGATAGGTGAGCAGTTCTTC.

The chain couples TRBV5-1 to TRBJ2-3, with 7 nucleotides matching TRBD2. V lost 5 bases to trimming and J lost 0 bases; unmatched junction nucleotides: 6. The CDR3 is 15 residues long. The germline V gene encodes CDR1 SGHRS and CDR2 YFSETQ. This chain's CDR3 is CASRRLAASTDTQYF. The CDR3 coding sequence is TGCGCCAGCAGGCGCCTAGCGGCCAGCACAGATACGCAGTATTTT.

The chain is built from TRBV4-3 and TRBJ2-3, with 7 bases aligning to TRBD2. Unmatched junction bases numbered 8, after V lost 3 bases and J lost 2 bases. The CDR3 has 16 amino acids. Germline V lookup: CDR1 LGHNA, CDR2 YSLEER. The CDR3 spells CASSQATSADTDTQYF. The CDR3, as DNA: TGCGCCAGCAGCCAGGCAACTAGCGCGGACACAGATACGCAGTATTTT.

On this clone itself: The junction departs from germline at one end; a sequencing error may be responsible. V is TRBV19 and J is TRBJ2-7; tentative D call: TRBD2 (5 bases). The CDR3 is 14 amino acids. In germline, CDR1 is LNHDA, CDR2 SQIVND (reference sequence). Written as DNA, the CDR3 is TGTGCAAGTAGTGGAGGAACTCGCTCCTACGAGCAGTACTTC. Amino acids: CASSGGTRSYEQYF.

This sequence joins TRBV19 and TRBJ1-6, with TRBD1 identical over 8 bases. The CDR3 totals 19 residues. The germline gives CDR1 LNHDA, CDR2 SQIVND (reference sequence). V shed 1 base and J 0 bases; nucleotides not matched to a gene: 8. This CDR3 reads CASSIAPTGDSSYNSPLHF. The DNA for the CDR3 is TGTGCCAGTAGTATAGCCCCGACAGGGGACAGCTCCTATAATTCACCCCTCCACTTT.

Only a few counts were recorded for this clone. The DNA for the CDR3 is TGTGCCAGCAGCTTAGATACCACTAGCGGCTACAATGAGCAGTTCTTC. Translating gives CASSLDTTSGYNEQFF. This chain uses TRBV11-3 with TRBJ2-1; 8 bases are a match to TRBD2. This CDR3 contains 16 residues. The J segment lost 3 bases and the V segment lost 0 bases, leaving 4 bases of the junction unmatched. The germline V gene encodes CDR1 SGHNT and CDR2 YENEEA.